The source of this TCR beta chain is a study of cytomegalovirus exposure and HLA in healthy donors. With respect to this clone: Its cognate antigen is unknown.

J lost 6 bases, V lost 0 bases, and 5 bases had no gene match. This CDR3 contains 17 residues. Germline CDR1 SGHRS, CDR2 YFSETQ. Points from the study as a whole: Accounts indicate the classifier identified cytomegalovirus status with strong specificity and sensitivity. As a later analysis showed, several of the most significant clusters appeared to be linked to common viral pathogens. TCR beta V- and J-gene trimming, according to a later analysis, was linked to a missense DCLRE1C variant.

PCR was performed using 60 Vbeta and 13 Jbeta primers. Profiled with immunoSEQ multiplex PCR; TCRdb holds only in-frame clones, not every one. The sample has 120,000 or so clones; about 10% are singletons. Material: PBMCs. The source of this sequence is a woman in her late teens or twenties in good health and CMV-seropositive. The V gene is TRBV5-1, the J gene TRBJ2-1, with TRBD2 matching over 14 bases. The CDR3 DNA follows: TGCGCCAGCAGCTTGGAAGGGACTAGCGGGAGTGGCAATGAGCAGTTCTTC. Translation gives CASSLEGTSGSGNEQFF.